Presented here are 21 T cell receptor beta chains from one specimen sequenced in a study of Ad26.COV2.S vaccination and SARS-CoV-2 variants. TCRdb keeps only in-frame clones here, not all; method: immunoSEQ multiplex PCR. Seen here are about 680,000 clones, 89% observed once, and the top ten hold about 1.5%. Treatment given: 15 to 20 received Ad26.COV2.S at low or high dose, single or two shots; about 5 received placebo; per-sample allocation not given. Sampling was done on day 63 after the first vaccine or placebo injection. The source was peripheral blood, collected in a trial of Ad26.COV2.S vaccine versus placebo. All receptors come from a person between 18 and 65 years old who received the Ad26.COV2.S COVID-19 vaccine or a placebo.

The chain joins TRBV29-1 to TRBJ1-2; TRBD1 is a possible D gene (6 bases). V was pared by 4 bases and J by 1 base, with 16 bases between. This CDR3 region has 15 residues. Germline-derived CDR1 and CDR2 are SQVTM and ANQGSEA. The CDR3 bases are TGCAGCGTTGGACCTCAAGGGGGGTTTAACTATGGCTACACCTTC. It encodes CSVGPQGGFNYGYTF.

The V gene is TRBV7-9, the J gene TRBJ2-5; 9 bases align to TRBD1. V shed 0 bases, J shed 1 base, and the junction held 0 bases outside the gene matches. CDR1 is SEHNR and CDR2 is FQNEAQ in the germline V gene (reference sequence). This CDR3 has 15 amino acids. CDR3 sequence: CASSLATGGQETQYF. The CDR3 nucleotides are TGTGCCAGCAGCTTAGCGACAGGGGGCCAAGAGACCCAGTACTTC.

This clone was counted once. The same CDR3 is also encoded by other DNA sequences in this sample. The chain has TRBV11-3 and TRBJ2-5; D unclear. Germline loops: CDR1 SGHNT, CDR2 YENEEA. The CDR3 is 14 amino acids. The V end was cut by 1 base, the J end by 1 base, with 7 bases between. The CDR3 sequence: CASSLGGSQETQYF. In DNA form, the CDR3 reads TGTGCCAGCAGCTTAGGAGGCAGCCAAGAGACCCAGTACTTC.

This chain joins TRBV6-2 or TRBV6-3 and TRBJ2-2, with D maybe TRBD1 (5 bases). This CDR3 has 17 residues. CDR1 and CDR2 (germline): MNHEY, SVGEGT. Trimming removed 5 bases from V and 3 bases from J, with 19 bases in between. CDR3 amino acids: CASSPRGGQSYTGELFF. The CDR3 coding sequence is TGTGCCAGCAGTCCACGCGGTGGACAAAGCTACACCGGGGAGCTGTTTTTT.

This clone was seen a single time. The J gene is TRBJ2-1, the V gene TRBV29-1, with a weak D call TRBD2 (7 bases). V shed 6 bases and J shed 7 bases, with 13 bases lying between them. The CDR3 is 12 amino acids. Germline-derived CDR1 and CDR2 are SQVTM and ANQGSEA. The DNA of the CDR3 is TGCAGCGTCAAGGGGGGGTTTAATGAGCAGTTCTTC. Translation: CSVKGGFNEQFF.

V is TRBV2 and J is TRBJ1-1; the match to TRBD1 covers 12 bases. Germline CDR1 and CDR2: SNHLY and FYNNEI. The ends lost 4 bases at V and 5 bases at J; junction bases unmatched: 8. This CDR3 is built from 16 residues. The CDR3 DNA follows: TGTGCCAGCAGTGCGGGAGGGACAGGGGGCTGGACTGAAGCTTTCTTT. The encoded protein is CASSAGGTGGWTEAFF.

V is TRBV11-2 and J is TRBJ2-7; possible D gene TRBD1, 5 bases. Trimming removed 0 bases from V and 6 bases from J, with 12 bases in between. From germline, CDR1 is SGHAT and CDR2 FQNNGV. The CDR3 spans 14 residues. DNA of the CDR3: TGTGCCAGCAGCTTAGATCAGGGTTCGGGCGAGCAGTACTTC. This translates into CASSLDQGSGEQYF.

The CDR3 loop reads CASSSRGPYEQYF. The CDR3 region has the DNA TGTGCCAGCAGTTCAAGGGGTCCCTACGAGCAGTACTTC. This chain uses TRBV6-6 with TRBJ2-7, with a possible D match to TRBD1 (5 bases). This CDR3 has 13 residues. V was trimmed by 4 bases and J by 2 bases, leaving 9 bases between them. CDR1 MNHNY and CDR2 SVGAGI come from the germline V gene (reference sequence).

This clone was seen just once. The chain employs TRBV6-5 and TRBJ2-1, with 9 positions matching TRBD2. Germline V gives CDR1 MNHEY, CDR2 SVGAGI. This CDR3 is built from 15 residues. This CDR3 is CATNAGLANYNEQFF. CDR3 bases: TGTGCAACAAACGCCGGACTAGCGAATTACAATGAGCAGTTCTTC.

The CDR3 spells CASRFTGPVAQETQYF. CDR3 nucleotide sequence: TGTGCAAGTCGCTTTACTGGCCCAGTGGCGCAAGAGACCCAGTACTTC. This rearrangement joins TRBV12-2 to TRBJ2-5. TRBV12-2 is flagged as a pseudogene. The length of the CDR3 is 16 residues.

The CDR3 DNA is TGTGCCAGCAGCCAAGGACAGGGGGTCCCCGGGGAGCTGTTTTTT. This codes for CASSQGQGVPGELFF. The genes are TRBV3-1 (or the pseudogene TRBV3-2) and TRBJ2-2; 9 bases line up with TRBD1. Germline V gene data show CDR1 as LGHDT and CDR2 as YNNKEL (reference sequence). Trimming at V came to 1 base and at J to 6 bases, leaving 3 bases not matched to a gene. This CDR3 has 15 amino acids.

This clone was counted once. CDR3 residues: CASSIKWPGTSGYNEQFF. CDR3 sequence (DNA): TGTGCCAGTAGTATAAAGTGGCCCGGGACTAGCGGTTACAATGAGCAGTTCTTC. The chain links TRBV19 to TRBJ2-1; 11 nucleotides line up with TRBD2. From germline, CDR1 is LNHDA and CDR2 SQIVND (reference sequence). Trimming at V came to 2 bases and at J to 4 bases, leaving 10 bases not matched to a gene. The CDR3 runs 18 residues.

This clone was picked up one time. The chain employs TRBV6-5 and TRBJ1-1; D not certain. There are 13 residues in the CDR3. Germline-derived CDR1 and CDR2 are MNHEY and SVGAGI. Trimming removed 11 bases at V and 1 base at J, with 14 bases between. The CDR3 here is CALTQRGNTEAFF. Here the CDR3 DNA reads TGTGCCTTAACCCAGCGGGGGAACACTGAAGCTTTCTTT.

This chain uses TRBV7-2 with TRBJ1-2; the D is unclear. CDR3 size: 13 residues. Trimming took off 5 bases at V and 8 bases at J, with 15 bases between the two ends. Germline V gene sequence: CDR1 SGHTA, CDR2 FQGNSA. This CDR3 reads CASSEGVGEGYTF. DNA of the CDR3: TGTGCCAGCAGCGAAGGAGTCGGGGAGGGCTACACCTTC. The full variable domain, rest sourced from reference TRBV7-2 and TRBJ1-2, is GAGVSQSPSNKVTEKGKDVELRCDPISGHTALYWYRQSLGQGLEFLIYFQGNSAPDKSGLPSDRFSAERTGGSVSTLTIQRTQQEDSAVYLCASSEGVGEGYTFGSGTRLTVV.

The J gene is TRBJ2-7, the V gene TRBV24-1, with 8 bases identical to TRBD1. The germline gives CDR1 KGHDR, CDR2 SFDVKD. V lost 9 bases, J lost 3 bases, and 9 bases stayed unmatched. The CDR3 sequence is 14 residues long. CDR3 in amino acids: CATLSRDRIYEQYF. The CDR3 nucleotides are TGTGCCACCCTCTCCCGGGACAGGATCTACGAGCAGTACTTC.

The genes are TRBV7-8 and TRBJ1-1; a possible D gene is TRBD1 (5 bases). This CDR3 has 16 residues. V lost 3 bases to trimming and J lost 1 base, with 15 bases between them. CDR1 is SGHVS, CDR2 FQNEAQ, per germline. CDR3 residues: CASSFEPGRRNTEAFF. The CDR3 nucleotides are TGTGCCAGCAGCTTTGAACCGGGACGTAGGAACACTGAAGCTTTCTTT. Full variable domain (missing parts from reference TRBV7-8 and TRBJ1-1): GAGVSQSPRYKVAKRGQDVALRCDPISGHVSLFWYQQALGQGPEFLTYFQNEAQLDKSGLPSDRFFAERPEGSVSTLKIQRTQQEDSAVYLCASSFEPGRRNTEAFFGQGTRLTVV.

This chain links TRBV3-1 (or the pseudogene TRBV3-2) with TRBJ2-7, with 7 bases aligning to TRBD1. The CDR3 has 13 amino acids. Germline V CDR1 and CDR2: LGHDT, YNNKEL (reference sequence). The junction had 8 bases not matched to a gene; V was cut back by 0 bases and J by 12 bases. CDR3 amino acids: CASSQESRQGRYF. The CDR3 nucleotides read TGTGCCAGCAGCCAAGAAAGCAGACAGGGTCGGTACTTC.

The chain combines TRBV5-6 with TRBJ2-7, with D possibly matching TRBD2 (5 bases). This CDR3 region has 15 residues. CDR1 and CDR2 from the germline V gene are SGHDT and YYEEEE. The V end lost 4 bases, the J end lost 0 bases, and 14 bases lay between the germline ends. CDR3 sequence (DNA): TGTGCCAGCAGCCGCGGGCAAAGGAGCTCCTACGAGCAGTACTTC. Amino acids: CASSRGQRSSYEQYF.

The chain carries TRBV29-1 and TRBJ2-7; D perhaps matches TRBD2 (5 bases). V shed 4 bases and J shed 3 bases, with 13 bases lying between them. There are 13 residues in the CDR3. Germline V gene lookup returns CDR1 SQVTM and CDR2 ANQGSEA. CDR3: CSVGERMGYEQYF. The CDR3 DNA reads as TGCAGCGTTGGGGAGCGGATGGGCTACGAGCAGTACTTC.

V usage is TRBV12-3 or TRBV12-4 and J usage is TRBJ2-3, with 8 nucleotides matching TRBD1. This CDR3 contains 13 residues. J lost 8 bases, V lost 6 bases, and 7 bases had no gene match. The CDR3 loop reads CASSRQGRGTQYF. Here the CDR3 DNA reads TGTGCCAGCAGCCGACAGGGGCGAGGTACGCAGTATTTT.

The chain employs TRBV7-9 and TRBJ1-1, with a possible D match to TRBD1 (5 bases). Germline-derived CDR1 and CDR2 are SEHNR and FQNEAQ (reference sequence). V lost 1 base and J lost 6, with 12 bases in between. The CDR3 is 14 residues long. CDR3 DNA sequence: TGTGCCAGCAGCTTAGGTTCAGGGCTCGCTGAAGCTTTCTTT. This codes for CASSLGSGLAEAFF.